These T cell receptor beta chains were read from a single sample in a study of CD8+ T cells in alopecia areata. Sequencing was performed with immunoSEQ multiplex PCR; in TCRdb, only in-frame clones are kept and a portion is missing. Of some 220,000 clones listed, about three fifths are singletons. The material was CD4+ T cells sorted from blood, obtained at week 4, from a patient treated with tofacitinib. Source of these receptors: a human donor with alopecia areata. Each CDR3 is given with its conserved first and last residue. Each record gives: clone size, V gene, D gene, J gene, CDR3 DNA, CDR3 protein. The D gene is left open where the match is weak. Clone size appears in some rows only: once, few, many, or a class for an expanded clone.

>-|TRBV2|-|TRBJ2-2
TGTGCCAGCAGTGAACCCGGGGAGCTGTTTTTT
CASSEPGELFF
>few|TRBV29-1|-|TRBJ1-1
TGCAGCGTTATTCTTGGCGCTGAAGCTTTCTTT
CSVILGAEAFF
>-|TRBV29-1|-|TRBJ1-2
TGCAGCGTTGGTGAGAACTATGGCTACACCTTC
CSVGENYGYTF
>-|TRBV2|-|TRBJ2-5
TGTGCCAGCAGTGAAGAAGAGACCCAGTACTTC
CASSEEETQYF
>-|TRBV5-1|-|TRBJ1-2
TGCGCCAGCAGCCCCGGGACCGCGGGCTTGGGTTATGGCTACACCTTC
CASSPGTAGLGYGYTF
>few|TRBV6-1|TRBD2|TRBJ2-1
TGTGCCAGCGGTGTGGCGGGGGGGGCAGTCGACAATGAGCAGTTCTTC
CASGVAGGAVDNEQFF
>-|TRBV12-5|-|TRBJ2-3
TGTGCTAGTGGCCAAGGACAGATAGTCACAGATACGCAGTATTTT
CASGQGQIVTDTQYF
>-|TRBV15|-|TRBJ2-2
TGTGCCACCAGCAGACTTAGCACCGGGGAGCTGTTTTTT
CATSRLSTGELFF
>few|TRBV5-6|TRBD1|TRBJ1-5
TGTGCCAGCAGCGTCCTGACAGGGACTCAGCCCCAGCATTTT
CASSVLTGTQPQHF
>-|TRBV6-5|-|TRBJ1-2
TGTGCCAGCAGCTCGGGCGGTGGCTACACCTTC
CASSSGGGYTF
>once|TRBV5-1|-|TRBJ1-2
TGCGCCAGCAGCTTGGGCGACAGCCTAACCTATGGCTACACCTTC
CASSLGDSLTYGYTF
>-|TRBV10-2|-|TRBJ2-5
TGCGCCAGCAGTGTAGACGTACAGGAGACCCAGTACTTC
CASSVDVQETQYF
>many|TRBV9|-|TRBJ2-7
TGTGCCAGCAGCGTAGCTAGCAGTTCCTACGAGCAGTACTTC
CASSVASSSYEQYF
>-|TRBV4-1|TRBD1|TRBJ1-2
TGCGCCAGCAGCCAAGATCCGACAGGGGTCTATGGCTACACCTTC
CASSQDPTGVYGYTF
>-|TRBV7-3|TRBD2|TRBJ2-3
TGTGCCAGCAGCCCACTAGCGTCGGATACGCAGTATTTT
CASSPLASDTQYF
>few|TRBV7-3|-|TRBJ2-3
TGTGCCAGCAGCACGGACAACACAGATACGCAGTATTTT
CASSTDNTDTQYF
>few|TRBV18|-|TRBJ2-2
TGTGCCAGCTCACCACTGAACACCGGGGAGCTGTTTTTT
CASSPLNTGELFF
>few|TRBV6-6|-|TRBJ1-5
TGTGCCAGCACGGACAACAATCAGCCCCAGCATTTT
CASTDNNQPQHF
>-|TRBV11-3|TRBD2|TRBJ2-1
TGTGCCAGCACCCCGTCTAGCGGGGGTGGCAATGAGCAGTTCTTC
CASTPSSGGGNEQFF
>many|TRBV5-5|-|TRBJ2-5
TGTGCCAGCAGCCTCACGGTAGGGTGGGAGACCCAGTACTTC
CASSLTVGWETQYF
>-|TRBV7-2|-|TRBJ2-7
TGTGCCAGCAGCTTAGGGACACCTGAATACGAGCAGTACTTC
CASSLGTPEYEQYF
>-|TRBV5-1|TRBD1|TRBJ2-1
TGCGCCAGCAGGTGGGACAGGAACAATGAGCAGTTCTTC
CASRWDRNNEQFF
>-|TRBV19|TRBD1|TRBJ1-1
TGTGCCAGTACCACAATCAGGGGGTCGAACACTGAAGCTTTCTTT
CASTTIRGSNTEAFF
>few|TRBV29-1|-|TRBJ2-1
TGCAGCGTTGGGCCCAGTAGAAATGAGCAGTTCTTC
CSVGPSRNEQFF
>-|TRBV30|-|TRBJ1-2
TGTGCCTGGCGCGGACAGATTTCCTCTAACTATGGCTACACCTTC
CAWRGQISSNYGYTF
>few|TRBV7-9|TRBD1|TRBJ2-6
TGTGCCAGCAGCACAGGGGCTGGGGCCAACGTCCTGACTTTC
CASSTGAGANVLTF
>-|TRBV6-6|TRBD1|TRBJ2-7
TGTGCCAGCAGTCGTAACCCAGACAGGGGATACGAGCAGTACTTC
CASSRNPDRGYEQYF
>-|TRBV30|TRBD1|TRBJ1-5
TGTGCCTGGAGTCCGACCGGGACAGTGGGTCAGCCCCAGCATTTT
CAWSPTGTVGQPQHF
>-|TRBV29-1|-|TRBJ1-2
TGCAGCGCAGTGACAGAACCAAACTATGGCTACACCTTC
CSAVTEPNYGYTF
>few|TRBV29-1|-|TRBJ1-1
TGCAGCGTGAGCATAAACCTGAACACTGAAGCTTTCTTT
CSVSINLNTEAFF
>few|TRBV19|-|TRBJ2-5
TGTGCCAGTAGTATCGGGACACAAGAGACCCAGTACTTC
CASSIGTQETQYF
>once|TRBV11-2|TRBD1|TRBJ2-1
TGTGCCAGCAGCTTAGAGTCCGGGACAGGATTTTACAATGAGCAGTTCTTC
CASSLESGTGFYNEQFF
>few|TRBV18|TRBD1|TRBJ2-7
TGTGCCAGCTCACCACTGGGACAGGGGGCCGCCTACGAGCAGTACTTC
CASSPLGQGAAYEQYF
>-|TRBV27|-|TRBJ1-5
TGTGCCAGCAGTTTCGCGGGGTTCAATCAGCCCCAGCATTTT
CASSFAGFNQPQHF
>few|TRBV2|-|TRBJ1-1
TGTGCCAGCAGTGGAGGGCGGAACACTGAAGCTTTCTTT
CASSGGRNTEAFF
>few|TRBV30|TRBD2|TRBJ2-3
TGTGCCTGGAGTGTGGGTAGCGGGGCTACAGATACGCAGTATTTT
CAWSVGSGATDTQYF
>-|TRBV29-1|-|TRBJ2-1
TGCAGCGTGCTGACAGAAAGCTCCTACAATGAGCAGTTCTTC
CSVLTESSYNEQFF
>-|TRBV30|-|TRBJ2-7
TGTGCCTGGAGTCAGCAGGGCTACGAGCAGTACTTC
CAWSQQGYEQYF
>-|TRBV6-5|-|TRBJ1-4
TGTGCCAGCAGTTACTCGCAGGGGAGTGCGGAAAAACTGTTTTTT
CASSYSQGSAEKLFF
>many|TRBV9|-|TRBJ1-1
TGTGCCAGCAGCCCACTAGACAGCTACCCGGGGACTGAAGCTTTCTTT
CASSPLDSYPGTEAFF
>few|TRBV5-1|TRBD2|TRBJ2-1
TGCGCCAGCAGGGGACTAGCGGGGGCCAATGAGCAGTTCTTC
CASRGLAGANEQFF